A single sample gave rise to the 28 T cell receptor beta chains below, sequenced in a study of blood T cell repertoires in COVID-19. Measured with immunoSEQ multiplex PCR; TCRdb has only the in-frame clones, and not every one. The data show 150,000 to 200,000 clones, about 86% seen once. Source material: peripheral blood. The receptors come from a woman older than 75 with acute or convalescent COVID-19.

The chain uses TRBV12-5 and TRBJ1-1; D gene unclear. The V gene lost 1 base and the J gene lost 3 bases, with 6 bases spanning the gap. CDR1 is LGHNT, CDR2 FRNRAP, per germline. CDR3 length: 13 residues. The CDR3 is CASGLEEYTEAFF. The CDR3 DNA reads as TGTGCTAGTGGTTTGGAAGAGTACACTGAAGCTTTCTTT.

This clone was detected once. The chain employs TRBV9 and TRBJ2-2, with D unclear. The CDR3 runs to 13 residues. Looked up from germline, CDR1 is SGDLS and CDR2 is YYNGEE. Trimming cost V 1 base and J 6 bases, with 7 bases left between them. In DNA form, the CDR3 reads TGTGCCAGCAGCGTACTTTACTCCGGGGAGCTGTTTTTT. Its translation: CASSVLYSGELFF.

The V and J genes are TRBV6-6 and TRBJ1-1; 11 bases are a match to TRBD1. CDR1 MNHNY and CDR2 SVGAGI come from the germline V gene (reference sequence). CDR3 length: 14 amino acids. The ends lost 5 bases at V and 11 bases at J; junction bases unmatched: 10. CDR3 loop: CASSDRTGGRLAFF. CDR3 DNA: TGTGCCAGCAGTGACCGGACAGGGGGCCGACTGGCTTTCTTT.

The genes are TRBV6-5 and TRBJ2-5; 8 bases are a match to TRBD1. The CDR3 consists of 15 residues. After removal of 2 bases from V and 4 bases from J, the junction contained 6 bases not matched to a gene. CDR1 and CDR2 from the germline V gene are MNHEY and SVGAGI. The CDR3 DNA follows: TGTGCCAGCAGTTACGGCGCCAGGGGGCGAGAGACCCAGTACTTC. This codes for CASSYGARGRETQYF.

This clone was seen a handful of times. This chain uses TRBV5-1 with TRBJ2-1, with TRBD1 identical over 11 bases. Germline V gene data show CDR1 as SGHRS and CDR2 as YFSETQ. V lost 1 base to trimming and J lost 1 base; unmatched junction nucleotides: 4. The CDR3 spans 17 residues. The CDR3 loop reads CASSLYGQGASYNEQFF. The CDR3, as DNA: TGCGCCAGCAGCTTGTACGGACAGGGGGCGTCCTACAATGAGCAGTTCTTC.

The CDR3 sequence: CASSLWGGTEAFF. The CDR3 DNA reads as TGTGCCAGCAGCTTATGGGGAGGCACTGAAGCTTTCTTT. The rearrangement joins TRBV7-3 to TRBJ1-1; D ambiguous. The CDR3 sequence is 13 residues long. Germline V gene data show CDR1 as SGHTA and CDR2 as FQGTGA. Between the trimmed V and J ends, which lost 2 bases and 4 bases, there was a span of 8 bases.

The table lists this clone with many counts. The chain carries TRBV5-1 and TRBJ1-1; no clear D. V was trimmed by 5 bases and J by 4 bases, leaving 9 bases between them. Looked up from germline, CDR1 is SGHRS and CDR2 is YFSETQ. The CDR3 is 12 amino acids. CDR3 bases: TGCGCCAGCAGAAGGGAGGGCACTGAAGCTTTCTTT. Amino acids: CASRREGTEAFF.

There are a few counts of this clone. This rearrangement joins TRBV27 to TRBJ1-2; a possible D gene is TRBD1 (6 bases). V lost 2 bases to trimming and J lost 8 bases, with 12 bases between them. The CDR3 contains 13 residues. In germline, CDR1 is MNHEY, CDR2 SMNVEV (reference sequence). The CDR3 DNA follows: TGTGCCAGCAGTTTAAGACAGACAGGCGGCTACACCTTC. This codes for CASSLRQTGGYTF.

The chain uses TRBV5-1 and TRBJ2-1; 10 nucleotides agree with TRBD2. With V trimmed by 0 bases and J by 8 bases, 8 bases remained unmatched. CDR1 SGHRS and CDR2 YFSETQ come from the germline V gene. The CDR3 is 16 residues long. This CDR3 reads CASSLVSGGAVDEQFF. In DNA form, the CDR3 reads TGCGCCAGCAGCTTGGTCAGCGGGGGGGCCGTGGATGAGCAGTTCTTC.

The rearrangement links TRBV6-1 to TRBJ1-2, with D tentatively TRBD1 (6 bases). CDR1 and CDR2 from the germline V gene are MNHNS and SASEGT. The CDR3 spans 13 residues. V was clipped by 5 bases and J by 5 bases, with 12 bases between them. The CDR3 nucleotides are TGTGCCAGCAGTTATAAACAGGGTTATGGCTACACCTTC. It encodes CASSYKQGYGYTF.

The chain links TRBV27 to TRBJ1-5; a weak D match, TRBD1 (5 bases). V was shortened by 6 bases and J by 0 bases, with 18 bases between the two germline ends. Germline V gives CDR1 MNHEY, CDR2 SMNVEV (reference sequence). The CDR3 is 17 residues long. In nucleotides, the CDR3 is TGTGCCAGCAGCCCCAAACCCCGGACATATAGCAATCAGCCCCAGCATTTT. As protein: CASSPKPRTYSNQPQHF.

The rearrangement links TRBV5-1 to TRBJ1-2; no reliable D call. Germline loops: CDR1 SGHRS, CDR2 YFSETQ. Trimming took off 5 bases at V and 4 bases at J, with 15 bases between the two ends. The length of the CDR3 is 14 residues. The CDR3 sequence: CASRTDSGGYGYTF. The CDR3 bases are TGCGCCAGCAGAACCGACTCGGGTGGCTATGGCTACACCTTC.

The chain recombines TRBV19 with TRBJ2-7; 9 positions agree with TRBD1. CDR1 is LNHDA and CDR2 is SQIVND in the germline V gene (reference sequence). CDR3 length: 17 amino acids. J was trimmed by 2 bases and V by 3 bases; bases with no gene match: 11. The CDR3 is CASSIRDRERLPYEQYF. For the CDR3, the DNA is TGTGCCAGTAGTATCCGGGACAGGGAGAGGCTCCCCTACGAGCAGTACTTC.

This clone came up a few times. The chain uses TRBV20-1 and TRBJ2-7; the match to TRBD1 covers 7 bases. After removal of 3 bases from V and 3 bases from J, the junction contained 8 bases not matched to a gene. Germline V lookup: CDR1 DFQATT, CDR2 SNEGSKA (reference sequence). The CDR3 consists of 14 residues. Here the CDR3 DNA reads TGCAGTGCTAGTTTGGGACAGTGGGGCTACGAGCAGTACTTC. As protein: CSASLGQWGYEQYF.

The chain employs TRBV28 and TRBJ1-4; no definite D call. Germline CDR1 reads MDHEN; CDR2 reads SYDVKM. CDR3 length: 15 amino acids. The germline V and J ends were trimmed by 7 bases and 6 bases, with 18 bases remaining between them. As DNA, the CDR3 is TGTGCCAGCACCGAGGTCTGGGTGGCATATGAAAAACTGTTTTTT. This gives the protein CASTEVWVAYEKLFF.

This clone was observed a few times. CDR3 residues: CASSVARESVHEQFF. The CDR3, as DNA: TGTGCCAGCAGTGTCGCCCGGGAAAGTGTCCATGAGCAGTTCTTC. The rearrangement links TRBV2 to TRBJ2-1, with D perhaps matching TRBD2 (5 bases). Germline CDR1 SNHLY, CDR2 FYNNEI. Trimming left V 4 bases short and J 8 bases short, with 18 bases between. The CDR3 runs to 15 residues.

The chain joins TRBV18 to TRBJ1-1; D not resolved. This CDR3 comprises 13 residues. In germline, CDR1 is KGHSH, CDR2 LQKENI. Trimming took off 2 bases at V and 6 bases at J, with 10 bases between the two ends. The CDR3 bases are TGTGCCAGCTCACCAGGAGAAGGTGCTGAAGCTTTCTTT. Its protein is CASSPGEGAEAFF.

CDR3 in amino acids: CASSLDSPTYEQYF. The CDR3, as DNA: TGTGCCAGCAGCTTGGACAGTCCAACCTACGAGCAGTACTTC. This chain links TRBV5-8 with TRBJ2-7; D remains ambiguous. The CDR3 length is 14 residues. Trimming removed 0 bases from V and 2 bases from J, with 9 bases in between. The germline CDR1 and CDR2 sequences are SGHTS and YDEGEE.

This clone has only one observation. The rearrangement links TRBV5-1 to TRBJ2-5, with D tentatively TRBD1 (6 bases). CDR1 is SGHRS, CDR2 YFSETQ, per germline. The CDR3 has 17 residues. The V end lost 4 bases, the J end lost 1 base, and 20 bases lay between the germline ends. This CDR3 is CASSRAEQGAFQETQYF. The DNA of the CDR3 is TGCGCCAGCAGCCGGGCGGAACAGGGAGCTTTCCAAGAGACCCAGTACTTC.

CDR3 protein: CASSLAPRGGDQETQYF. The CDR3 DNA reads as TGTGCCAGCAGCTTAGCCCCCCGGGGTGGGGACCAAGAGACCCAGTACTTC. The chain links TRBV7-2 to TRBJ2-5, with D maybe TRBD2 (5 bases). The germline V gene has CDR1 SGHTA and CDR2 FQGNSA. The germline V and J ends were trimmed by 0 bases and 0 bases, with 14 bases remaining between them. This CDR3 region has 17 residues.

V usage is TRBV7-9 and J usage is TRBJ1-1; D perhaps matches TRBD1 (6 bases). Trimming cost V 5 bases and J 2 bases, with 9 bases left between them. This CDR3 comprises 13 residues. From germline, CDR1 is SEHNR and CDR2 FQNEAQ (reference sequence). Here the CDR3 DNA reads TGTGCCAGCAGCCTACAGGGTAACACTGAAGCTTTCTTT. Translated, it gives CASSLQGNTEAFF.

This clone was counted a single time. This chain joins TRBV4-1 and TRBJ1-3, with D possibly being TRBD1 (6 bases). CDR1 is MGHRA and CDR2 is YSYEKL in the germline V gene. The germline V and J ends were trimmed by 0 bases and 3 bases, with 12 bases remaining between them. The CDR3 has 16 residues. The CDR3 loop is CASSQEPTGFGNTIYF. CDR3 in DNA: TGCGCCAGCAGCCAAGAACCCACAGGGTTTGGAAACACCATATATTTT.

This clone was observed once. This rearrangement joins TRBV5-6 to TRBJ1-5; D gene unclear. CDR3 length: 14 amino acids. With 1 base removed from V and 6 bases from J, the gap between germline ends came to 11 bases. CDR1 SGHDT and CDR2 YYEEEE come from the germline V gene. Here the CDR3 DNA reads TGTGCCAGCAGCTTGATCGGAGGTGGTCAGCCCCAGCATTTT. This encodes CASSLIGGGQPQHF.

The V call is TRBV7-9, the J call TRBJ2-7, with 8 positions matching TRBD1. Germline CDR1 SEHNR, CDR2 FQNEAQ (reference sequence). This CDR3 spans 13 amino acids. V gave up 2 bases and J gave up 6 bases; unmatched junction bases: 3. Here the CDR3 DNA reads TGTGCCAGCAGCTTAAGCAGGGGGCGCGAGCAGTACTTC. This codes for CASSLSRGREQYF.

This chain links TRBV16 with TRBJ2-1, with TRBD2 identical over 8 bases. Trimming at V came to 0 bases and at J to 0 bases, leaving 10 bases not matched to a gene. In germline, CDR1 is KGHSY, CDR2 FQNENV. The CDR3 contains 19 residues. The CDR3 loop reads CASSQSPHVLAGSYNEQFF. Written as DNA, the CDR3 is TGTGCCAGCAGCCAATCCCCTCACGTTCTAGCGGGCTCCTACAATGAGCAGTTCTTC.

The chain recombines TRBV10-3 with TRBJ1-2; no firm D call. Deletions cut 3 bases from V and 0 bases from J, with 8 bases between. This CDR3 spans 14 amino acids. CDR1 ENHRY and CDR2 SYGVKD come from the germline V gene. The CDR3 spells CAISDQISNYGYTF. The DNA for the CDR3 is TGTGCCATCAGTGACCAAATTTCTAACTATGGCTACACCTTC.

The gene calls are TRBV5-6 and TRBJ1-3; D call uncertain. V lost 4 bases and J 4 bases, leaving 12 bases between the germline ends. Germline V CDR1 and CDR2: SGHDT, YYEEEE. CDR3 length: 14 residues. CDR3 nucleotide sequence: TGTGCCAGCAGCGGCGGGCCATCCGGAAACACCATATATTTT. Translated: CASSGGPSGNTIYF.

The genes are TRBV30 and TRBJ1-3; D might be TRBD1 (5 bases). Germline V gene data show CDR1 as GTSNPN and CDR2 as SVGIG (reference sequence). This CDR3 is built from 11 residues. The ends were cut back, 3 bases at V and 8 bases at J, with 8 bases in the middle. CDR3 nucleotides: TGTGCCTGGAGAGGGGTGGACACCATATATTTT. Translated: CAWRGVDTIYF.